A selection of T cell receptor beta chains follows, all from one sample in a study of blood T cell repertoires in COVID-19. Data came from immunoSEQ multiplex PCR; TCRdb stores just in-frame clones and leaves some out. Of 250,000 or so clones listed, approximately 88% are singletons. Sequences were obtained from PBMCs or T cells enriched from blood (not recorded which). The receptor set was obtained from a woman aged 35 to 49 with acute COVID-19. Each CDR3 is given with its conserved first and last residue. D genes are given only for firm matches. A clone size is listed for some rows: how often the clone was seen (once, few, many), or a class if it is expanded.

j_gene | abundance | len | v_gene | d_gene | CDR3aa | CDR3nt
TRBJ1-2 | - | 13 | TRBV12-3/TRBV12-4 | - | CASSRSWGNGYTF | TGTGCCAGCAGCCGGAGCTGGGGCAATGGCTACACCTTC
TRBJ1-6 | - | 15 | TRBV7-2 | TRBD1 | CASSLGQGNASPLHF | TGTGCCAGCAGCTTAGGACAGGGAAACGCCTCACCCCTCCACTTT
TRBJ1-1 | - | 12 | TRBV24-1 | - | CATTDGGTEAFF | TGTGCCACCACTGACGGGGGTACTGAAGCTTTCTTT
TRBJ2-6 | - | 13 | TRBV12-3/TRBV12-4 | - | CASSLAGANVLTF | TGTGCCAGCAGCCTCGCTGGGGCCAACGTCCTGACTTTC
TRBJ1-5 | - | 12 | TRBV6-5 | TRBD1 | CASSLSGGPQHF | TGTGCCAGCAGCCTTTCAGGGGGTCCCCAGCATTTT
TRBJ2-3 | - | 16 | TRBV7-9 | TRBD2 | CASSPVGSGRTDTQYF | TGTGCCAGCAGCCCTGTGGGCAGCGGGAGAACAGATACGCAGTATTTT
TRBJ2-3 | - | 15 | TRBV11-2 | TRBD1 | CASSFRDRRTDTQYF | TGTGCCAGCAGCTTTAGGGACAGACGCACAGATACGCAGTATTTT
TRBJ2-5 | - | 13 | TRBV2 | TRBD2 | CASRLAAQETQYF | TGTGCCAGCCGGCTAGCGGCGCAAGAGACCCAGTACTTC
TRBJ2-2 | - | 15 | TRBV7-9 | - | CASSLQGILAGELFF | TGTGCCAGCAGCCTTCAGGGGATATTGGCCGGGGAGCTGTTTTTT
TRBJ1-2 | - | 13 | TRBV27 | - | CASSPGPPVGYTF | TGTGCCAGCAGTCCTGGGCCCCCGGTTGGCTACACCTTC
TRBJ2-1 | - | 15 | TRBV10-2 | TRBD2 | CASRDSGRAGNEQFF | TGCGCCAGCAGGGATAGCGGGAGGGCTGGGAATGAGCAGTTCTTC
TRBJ2-5 | - | 13 | TRBV29-1 | TRBD1 | CSVVGQGQETQYF | TGCAGCGTTGTAGGACAGGGCCAAGAGACCCAGTACTTC
TRBJ1-2 | - | 15 | TRBV6-4 | TRBD1 | CASSDPGQGIYGYTF | TGTGCCAGCAGTGACCCGGGACAGGGGATCTATGGCTACACCTTC
TRBJ1-2 | - | 12 | TRBV10-3 | - | CAISEGQYGYTF | TGTGCCATCAGTGAGGGACAGTATGGCTACACCTTC
TRBJ1-4 | - | 15 | TRBV19 | - | CASSPGPGTNEKLFF | TGTGCCAGTAGTCCCGGACCAGGGACTAATGAAAAACTGTTTTTT
TRBJ1-1 | - | 13 | TRBV27 | TRBD1 | CATGTDLNTEAFF | TGTGCCACCGGGACAGACTTGAACACTGAAGCTTTCTTT
TRBJ1-5 | - | 13 | TRBV2 | - | CASSRDLNQPQHF | TGTGCCAGCAGTCGGGACTTGAATCAGCCCCAGCATTTT
TRBJ1-3 | - | 18 | TRBV19 | - | CASSTRGAQAPSGNTIYF | TGTGCCAGTAGTACTCGGGGGGCTCAAGCCCCCTCTGGAAACACCATATATTTT
TRBJ1-2 | - | 12 | TRBV2 | TRBD1 | CASRWTGYGYTF | TGTGCCAGCAGATGGACAGGCTATGGCTACACCTTC
TRBJ1-1 | - | 16 | TRBV9 | - | CASSVEARIMNTEAFF | TGTGCCAGCAGCGTAGAGGCCAGGATAATGAACACTGAAGCTTTCTTT
TRBJ1-2 | - | 10 | TRBV29-1 | - | CSVVSPGYTF | TGCAGCGTTGTGTCTCCCGGCTACACCTTC
TRBJ2-7 | - | 15 | TRBV5-1 | - | CASSLDSRRVNEQYF | TGCGCCAGCAGCCTCGACTCTCGGAGGGTCAACGAGCAGTACTTC
TRBJ2-5 | - | 11 | TRBV5-4 | - | CASAVGETQYF | TGTGCCAGCGCCGTCGGGGAGACCCAGTACTTC
TRBJ2-7 | once | 14 | TRBV6-1 | TRBD1 | CASSEGRGPDEQYF | TGTGCCAGCAGTGAGGGCAGGGGGCCTGACGAGCAGTACTTC
TRBJ2-3 | - | 14 | TRBV3-1/TRBV3-2 | - | CASSQSGSENTQYF | TGTGCCAGCAGCCAATCGGGGTCCGAGAATACGCAGTATTTT
TRBJ2-7 | - | 18 | TRBV3-1/TRBV3-2 | TRBD1 | CASSQDRWRDRAPYEQYF | TGTGCCAGCAGCCAAGATCGGTGGAGAGACAGGGCACCCTACGAGCAGTACTTC
TRBJ2-7 | - | 14 | TRBV6-5 | TRBD2 | CASSYGRGPYEQYF | TGTGCCAGCAGTTACGGGAGGGGTCCCTACGAGCAGTACTTC
TRBJ2-2 | - | 18 | TRBV2 | TRBD2 | CASTRFVSRGANTGELFF | TGTGCCAGCACCCGATTTGTCTCGCGGGGGGCAAACACCGGGGAGCTGTTTTTT
TRBJ1-5 | once | 15 | TRBV10-3 | TRBD1 | CAISEGTGDNQPQHF | TGTGCCATCAGTGAGGGGACAGGGGACAATCAGCCCCAGCATTTT
TRBJ1-1 | - | 13 | TRBV30 | TRBD1 | CAWAEQGYTEAFF | TGTGCCTGGGCTGAACAGGGGTACACTGAAGCTTTCTTT
TRBJ1-4 | - | 14 | TRBV2 | TRBD1 | CASSSGTGGEKLFF | TGTGCCAGCAGTTCCGGGACAGGGGGCGAAAAACTGTTTTTT
TRBJ2-7 | once | 14 | TRBV4-3 | - | CASSQERYRYEQYF | TGCGCCAGCAGCCAAGAACGGTACCGCTACGAGCAGTACTTC
TRBJ2-6 | once | 14 | TRBV6-4 | - | CASSSDSGANVLTF | TGTGCCAGCAGTTCAGACTCTGGGGCCAACGTCCTGACTTTC
TRBJ1-2 | - | 14 | TRBV7-9 | - | CASSLSQGSYGYTF | TGTGCCAGCAGCTTATCCCAGGGGTCCTATGGCTACACCTTC
TRBJ2-5 | - | 14 | TRBV2 | TRBD2 | CASRRLAGEGAQYF | TGTGCCAGCCGAAGACTAGCGGGTGAAGGGGCCCAGTACTTC
TRBJ1-2 | - | 12 | TRBV29-1 | - | CSVENRNYGYTF | TGCAGCGTCGAAAACAGAAACTATGGCTACACCTTC
TRBJ2-6 | - | 13 | TRBV12-3/TRBV12-4 | - | CASSHSGANVLTF | TGTGCCAGCAGTCACTCTGGGGCCAACGTCCTGACTTTC
TRBJ1-6 | few | 15 | TRBV2 | TRBD1 | CASSSWTGRTSPLHF | TGTGCCAGCAGTTCCTGGACAGGGCGGACTTCACCCCTCCACTTT
TRBJ1-5 | - | 14 | TRBV19 | TRBD1 | CASIGDRGNQPQHF | TGTGCCAGCATAGGAGACAGGGGCAATCAGCCCCAGCATTTT
TRBJ1-6 | - | 13 | TRBV10-3 | - | CAIRDFYNSPLHF | TGTGCCATCAGGGACTTCTATAATTCACCCCTCCACTTT
TRBJ1-6 | many | 14 | TRBV6-2/TRBV6-3 | - | CASTPPGGYSPLHF | TGTGCCAGCACCCCCCCCGGGGGATATTCACCCCTCCACTTT
TRBJ2-5 | - | 17 | TRBV2 | TRBD2 | CASSDSRAGGGEETQYF | TGTGCCAGCAGTGATTCGCGAGCGGGGGGAGGAGAAGAGACCCAGTACTTC
TRBJ2-1 | - | 13 | TRBV29-1 | - | CSVEPSVRYEQFF | TGCAGCGTTGAGCCTAGCGTTCGGTATGAGCAGTTCTTC
TRBJ1-1 | - | 13 | TRBV6-5 | - | CASSTLGNTEAFF | TGTGCCAGCAGTACCCTCGGGAACACTGAAGCTTTCTTT
TRBJ1-2 | - | 12 | TRBV7-9 | - | CASSLGGEGYTF | TGTGCCAGCAGCTTGGGGGGTGAAGGCTACACCTTC
TRBJ2-7 | - | 15 | TRBV4-3 | TRBD1 | CASSQIGTGLYEQYF | TGCGCCAGCAGCCAGATAGGGACAGGTCTCTACGAGCAGTACTTC
TRBJ1-1 | - | 13 | TRBV3-1/TRBV3-2 | TRBD1 | CASSQNHRGTTFF | TGTGCCAGCAGCCAAAACCACAGGGGAACAACTTTCTTT
TRBJ2-2 | - | 17 | TRBV5-4 | TRBD2 | CASRTSGSISIAGELFF | TGTGCCAGCAGGACTAGCGGGAGTATCTCAATTGCCGGGGAGCTGTTTTTT
TRBJ1-4 | - | 16 | TRBV5-5 | - | CASSLVLAGSSEKLFF | TGTGCCAGCAGCTTGGTTCTTGCAGGGTCCTCCGAAAAACTGTTTTTT